These 19 T cell receptor beta chains were sequenced from one sample in a study of T cell changes during pregnancy in multiple sclerosis. Sequencing used immunoSEQ multiplex PCR; TCRdb keeps in-frame clones, though not all of them. The sample has approximately 52,000 clones, around 92% seen once. Sequenced here: CD4+ T cells from peripheral blood mononuclear cells, sampled in the third trimester of pregnancy. The receptors were sampled from a female donor with multiple sclerosis, enrolled in a pregnancy study.

The J gene is TRBJ2-3, the V gene TRBV29-1; D is possibly TRBD1 (5 bases). Trimming took off 2 bases at V and 2 bases at J, with 14 bases between the two ends. Germline loops: CDR1 SQVTM, CDR2 ANQGSEA. The CDR3 is 15 amino acids. The CDR3 DNA reads TGCAGCGTTGAACTTGACAGATCCTTCACAGATACGCAGTATTTT. Protein sequence: CSVELDRSFTDTQYF.

The rearrangement uses TRBV11-2 and TRBJ1-2; 8 bases are a match to TRBD1. V shed 5 bases, J shed 9 bases, and the junction held 14 bases outside the gene matches. Looked up from germline, CDR1 is SGHAT and CDR2 is FQNNGV. The CDR3 spans 15 residues. CDR3 loop: CASSPAPDRGSSYTF. The CDR3 nucleotides read TGTGCCAGCAGCCCAGCCCCAGACAGGGGATCGAGCTACACCTTC.

The chain links TRBV5-1 to TRBJ2-2; D gene uncertain. The germline V gene encodes CDR1 SGHRS and CDR2 YFSETQ. V lost 0 bases and J 1 base, leaving 7 bases between the germline ends. The CDR3 runs 15 residues. CDR3 loop: CASSLVVGNTGELFF. CDR3 DNA: TGCGCCAGCAGCTTGGTGGTCGGGAACACCGGGGAGCTGTTTTTT.

The V call is TRBV5-1, the J call TRBJ1-1; 7 bases align to TRBD1. Looked up from germline, CDR1 is SGHRS and CDR2 is YFSETQ. CDR3 size: 16 residues. The V and J ends lost 2 bases and 1 base, in that order; junction bases with no gene match: 8. CDR3 amino acids: CASSFGTVNTNTEAFF. The CDR3 DNA sequence: TGCGCCAGCAGCTTCGGGACAGTCAATACGAACACTGAAGCTTTCTTT. The variable domain in full, completed from reference TRBV5-1 and TRBJ1-1, reads KAGVTQTPRYLIKTRGQQVTLSCSPISGHRSVSWYQQTPGQGLQFLFEYFSETQRNKGNFPGRFSGRQFSNSRSEMNVSTLELGDSALYLCASSFGTVNTNTEAFFGQGTRLTVV.

V usage is TRBV27 and J usage is TRBJ1-3, with D hard to call. CDR1 is MNHEY, CDR2 SMNVEV, per germline (reference sequence). This CDR3 has 13 amino acids. V lost 8 bases to trimming and J lost 0 bases, with 8 bases between them. CDR3 sequence (DNA): TGTGCCAGCGCGTTTAGCTCTGGAAACACCATATATTTT. Protein sequence: CASAFSSGNTIYF.

The DNA for the CDR3 is TGTGCCAGCAGTCTACAGGGAGCTGGAAACACCATATATTTT. As protein: CASSLQGAGNTIYF. The chain uses TRBV27 and TRBJ1-3, with D perhaps matching TRBD1 (6 bases). The germline CDR1 and CDR2 sequences are MNHEY and SMNVEV (reference sequence). V lost 5 bases and J 2 bases, leaving 10 bases between the germline ends. The CDR3 covers 14 residues.

This chain connects TRBV7-9 to TRBJ2-1; a weak D match, TRBD1 (5 bases). CDR1 and CDR2 (germline): SEHNR, FQNEAQ (reference sequence). V was pared by 1 base and J by 7 bases, with 17 bases between. The length of the CDR3 is 16 residues. CDR3 coding DNA: TGTGCCAGCAGCTTAGTACTTCGTGGCAGGGTGAATGAGCAGTTCTTC. It is translated as CASSLVLRGRVNEQFF. Combining the CDR3 with reference TRBV7-9 and TRBJ2-1 gives the whole variable domain DTGVSQNPRHKITKRGQNVTFRCDPISEHNRLYWYRQTLGQGPEFLTYFQNEAQLEKSRLLSDRFSAERPKGSFSTLEIQRTEQGDSAMYLCASSLVLRGRVNEQFFGPGTRLTVL.

The V gene is TRBV27, the J gene TRBJ1-5, with 7 bases aligning to TRBD1. With V trimmed by 2 bases and J by 0 bases, 7 bases remained unmatched. Germline V gene data show CDR1 as MNHEY and CDR2 as SMNVEV (reference sequence). The CDR3 has 17 residues. The CDR3 DNA sequence: TGTGCCAGCAGTTTAGGGCCACAGGGGACTAGCAATCAGCCCCAGCATTTT. As protein: CASSLGPQGTSNQPQHF.

The chain combines TRBV7-8 with TRBJ2-1; no clear D. CDR3 size: 14 residues. With 5 bases removed from V and 2 bases from J, the gap between germline ends came to 10 bases. CDR1 is SGHVS, CDR2 FQNEAQ, per germline. Written as DNA, the CDR3 is TGTGCCAGCAGCCCCCGACTCGCCTACAATGAGCAGTTCTTC. Its translation is CASSPRLAYNEQFF.

The chain links TRBV6-5 to TRBJ1-2; 8 bases agree with TRBD1. Germline V gene sequence: CDR1 MNHEY, CDR2 SVGAGI. The CDR3 consists of 14 residues. The V segment lost 7 bases and the J segment 7 bases; nucleotides outside the gene matches: 11. The CDR3 bases are TGTGCCAGCATCAGGGGGCGGGGAATCGGTGGCTACACCTTC. It yields the protein CASIRGRGIGGYTF.

J is TRBJ1-2 and V is TRBV7-2, with D unresolved. V was clipped by 3 bases and J by 4 bases, with 9 bases between them. CDR1 SGHTA and CDR2 FQGNSA come from the germline V gene. This CDR3 has 13 residues. The CDR3 DNA is TGTGCCAGCAGCTTCGACGGCGGCTATGGCTACACCTTC. As protein: CASSFDGGYGYTF.

V is TRBV2 and J is TRBJ1-1, with TRBD1 identical over 7 bases. Germline CDR1 reads SNHLY; CDR2 reads FYNNEI. The J segment lost 1 base and the V segment lost 6 bases, leaving 8 bases of the junction unmatched. This CDR3 contains 15 residues. CDR3 sequence: CASRRGRQGNTEAFF. DNA of the CDR3: TGTGCCAGCAGGCGAGGGCGACAGGGGAACACTGAAGCTTTCTTT.

The rearrangement uses TRBV11-2 and TRBJ2-5; 11 bases map to TRBD2. Germline V lookup: CDR1 SGHAT, CDR2 FQNNGV. The V and J ends lost 5 bases and 1 base, in that order; junction bases with no gene match: 6. The length of the CDR3 is 16 residues. The CDR3 region has the DNA TGTGCCAGCAGCGTCAGTAGCGGGGGGGCCCAAGAGACCCAGTACTTC. This gives the protein CASSVSSGGAQETQYF.

The rearrangement uses TRBV7-6 and TRBJ2-7; 7 bases line up with TRBD1. The CDR3 covers 15 residues. Germline V gene data show CDR1 as SGHVS and CDR2 as FNYEAQ. V trimming: 2 bases; J trimming: 3 bases; junction bases outside the gene matches: 7. CDR3 amino acids: CASSLRQGRIYEQYF. The DNA of the CDR3 is TGTGCCAGCAGCTTAAGACAGGGTAGGATCTACGAGCAGTACTTC.

The chain has TRBV14 and TRBJ2-6, with 14 bases that match TRBD2. There are 19 residues in the CDR3. Germline lookup yields CDR1 SGHDN and CDR2 FVKESK. The junction had 9 bases not matched to a gene; V was cut back by 4 bases and J by 4 bases. CDR3 DNA sequence: TGTGCCAGCAGCCGAAGACTAGCGGGAGGGCCTACGGGGGCCAACGTCCTGACTTTC. Its protein product is CASSRRLAGGPTGANVLTF. Full variable domain (missing parts from reference TRBV14 and TRBJ2-6): EAGVTQFPSHSVIEKGQTVTLRCDPISGHDNLYWYRRVMGKEIKFLLHFVKESKQDESGMPNNRFLAERTGGTYSTLKVQPAELEDSGVYFCASSRRLAGGPTGANVLTFGAGSRLTVL.

The chain has TRBV5-1 and TRBJ2-5, with 7 positions matching TRBD1. V trimming: 3 bases; J trimming: 5 bases; junction bases outside the gene matches: 19. Germline CDR1 is SGHRS and CDR2 is YFSETQ. The CDR3 sequence is 18 residues long. The CDR3 is CASSSSGQVPLGRETQYF. In nucleotides, the CDR3 is TGCGCCAGCAGCTCCTCAGGACAGGTCCCATTGGGGCGTGAGACCCAGTACTTC.

This chain uses TRBV6-5 with TRBJ2-3; D remains unclear. CDR3 size: 13 residues. The germline V and J ends were trimmed by 6 bases and 0 bases, with 7 bases remaining between them. Germline V gene sequence: CDR1 MNHEY, CDR2 SVGAGI. The CDR3 loop reads CASRETSTDTQYF. The CDR3 DNA reads as TGTGCCAGCAGGGAGACTAGCACAGATACGCAGTATTTT.

The chain joins TRBV6-5 to TRBJ1-5; a weak D match, TRBD1 (6 bases). The V gene lost 5 bases and the J gene lost 2 bases, with 7 bases spanning the gap. Looked up from germline, CDR1 is MNHEY and CDR2 is SVGAGI. The CDR3 length is 13 residues. The CDR3 reads CASSRQGNQPQHF. The CDR3 DNA reads TGTGCCAGCAGTAGACAGGGCAATCAGCCCCAGCATTTT.

V is TRBV7-7 and J is TRBJ2-3; TRBD2 matches 10 bases. The V gene's germline CDR1 is SSHAT and CDR2 FNYEAQ (reference sequence). V lost 5 bases and J lost 4; bases outside the gene matches: 3. CDR3 size: 14 residues. The CDR3 sequence: CASSPGLAADTQYF. As DNA, the CDR3 is TGTGCCAGCAGCCCAGGACTAGCGGCAGATACGCAGTATTTT.